This TCR beta chain stems from a study of sequential checkpoint blockade in melanoma. Specified treatment: randomized to nivolumab then ipilimumab (arm A) or the reverse (arm B). From germline, CDR1 is MDHEN and CDR2 SYDVKM. The CDR3 extends over 16 amino acids. V was pared by 3 bases and J by 4 bases, with 9 bases of the junction left unmatched. By share of the sample, this clone is medium-sized. This table comes from immunoSEQ multiplex PCR, and its TCRdb copy is limited to in-frame clones, with some not included. Of roughly 13,000 clones in the sample, over 50% were seen once. The chain has TRBV28 and TRBJ1-5, with 7 bases fitting TRBD1. The receptor was isolated from a human donor with melanoma. The sequenced sample was CD8+ T cells sorted from blood (inferred from file names), obtained from a patient given nivolumab and ipilimumab in sequence. The CDR3 region is CASSLGAGTVNQPQHF. Here the CDR3 DNA reads TGTGCCAGCAGTTTGGGCGCCGGGACAGTTAATCAGCCCCAGCATTTT. Together with reference TRBV28 and TRBJ1-5, the CDR3 gives the full variable domain: DVKVTQSSRYLVKRTGEKVFLECVQDMDHENMFWYRQDPGLGLRLIYFSYDVKMKEKGDIPEGYSVSREKKERFSLILESASTNQTSMYLCASSLGAGTVNQPQHFGDGTRLSIL.